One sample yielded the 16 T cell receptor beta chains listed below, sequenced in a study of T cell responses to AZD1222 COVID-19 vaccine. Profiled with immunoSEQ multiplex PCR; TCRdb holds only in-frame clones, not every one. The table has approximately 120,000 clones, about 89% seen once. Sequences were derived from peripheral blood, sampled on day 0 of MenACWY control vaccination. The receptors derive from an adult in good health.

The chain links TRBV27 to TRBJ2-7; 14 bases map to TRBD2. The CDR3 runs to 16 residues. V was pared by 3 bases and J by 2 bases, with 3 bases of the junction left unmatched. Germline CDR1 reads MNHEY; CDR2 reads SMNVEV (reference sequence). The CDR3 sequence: CASSFGLAGGPYEQYF. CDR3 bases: TGTGCCAGCAGTTTTGGACTAGCGGGAGGACCCTACGAGCAGTACTTC.

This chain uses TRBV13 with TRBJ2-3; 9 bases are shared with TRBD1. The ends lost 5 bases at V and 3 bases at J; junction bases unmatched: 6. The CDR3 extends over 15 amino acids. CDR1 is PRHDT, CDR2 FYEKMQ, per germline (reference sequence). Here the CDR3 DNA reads TGTGCCAGCAGCCCCTCGGGGACAGGGACAGATACGCAGTATTTT. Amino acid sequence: CASSPSGTGTDTQYF.

This chain's CDR3 is CARSLTQRERETQYF. In DNA, the CDR3 is TGTGCCAGAAGCTTGACCCAGCGGGAGAGGGAGACCCAGTACTTC. The J gene is TRBJ2-5, the V gene TRBV5-3; 8 bases agree with TRBD2. TRBV5-3 has ORF status, its function being uncertain. This CDR3 has 15 residues. J gave up 5 bases and V 1 base, and 7 bases lay outside the gene matches.

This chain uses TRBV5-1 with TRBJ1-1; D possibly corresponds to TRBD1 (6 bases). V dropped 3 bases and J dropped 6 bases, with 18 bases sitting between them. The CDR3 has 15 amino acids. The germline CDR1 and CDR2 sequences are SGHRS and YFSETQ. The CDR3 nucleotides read TGCGCCAGCAGCTCATGGGGGGGCGATTACGCTGAAGCTTTCTTT. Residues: CASSSWGGDYAEAFF.

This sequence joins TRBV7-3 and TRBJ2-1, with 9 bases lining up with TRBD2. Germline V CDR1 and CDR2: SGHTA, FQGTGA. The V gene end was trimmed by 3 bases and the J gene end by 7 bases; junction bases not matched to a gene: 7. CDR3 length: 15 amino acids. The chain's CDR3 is CASSLGGRALNEQFF. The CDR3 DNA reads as TGTGCCAGCAGCTTGGGCGGGAGGGCCTTGAATGAGCAGTTCTTC.

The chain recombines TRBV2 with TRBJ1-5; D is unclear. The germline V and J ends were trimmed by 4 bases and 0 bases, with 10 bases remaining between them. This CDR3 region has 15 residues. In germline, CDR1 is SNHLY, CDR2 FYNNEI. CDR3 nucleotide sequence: TGTGCCAGCAGTGGCCAGAGTTATAGCAATCAGCCCCAGCATTTT. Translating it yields CASSGQSYSNQPQHF.

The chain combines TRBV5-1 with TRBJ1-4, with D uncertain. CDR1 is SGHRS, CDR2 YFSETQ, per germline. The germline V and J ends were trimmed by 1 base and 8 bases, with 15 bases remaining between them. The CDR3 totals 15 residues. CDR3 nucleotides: TGCGCCAGCAGCTTGATGACGGACGGAGGGGAAAAACTGTTTTTT. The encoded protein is CASSLMTDGGEKLFF.

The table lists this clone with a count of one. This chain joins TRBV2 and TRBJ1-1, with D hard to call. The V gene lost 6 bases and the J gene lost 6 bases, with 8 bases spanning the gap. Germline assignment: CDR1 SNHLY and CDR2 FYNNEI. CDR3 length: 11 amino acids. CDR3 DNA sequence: TGTGCCAGCAGGGAGGATCCTGAAGCTTTCTTT. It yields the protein CASREDPEAFF.

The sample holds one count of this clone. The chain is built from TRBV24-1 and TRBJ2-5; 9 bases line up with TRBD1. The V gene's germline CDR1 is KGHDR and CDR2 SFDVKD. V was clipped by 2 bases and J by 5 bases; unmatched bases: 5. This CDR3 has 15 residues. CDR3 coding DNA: TGTGCCACCAGTGATTCGGGACAGGGTCAGGAGACCCAGTACTTC. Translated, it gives CATSDSGQGQETQYF.

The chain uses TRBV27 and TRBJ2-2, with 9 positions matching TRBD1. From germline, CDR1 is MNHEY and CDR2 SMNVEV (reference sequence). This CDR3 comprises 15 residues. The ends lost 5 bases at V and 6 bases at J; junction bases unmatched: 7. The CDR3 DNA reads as TGTGCCAGCAGTGACCGGGACAGGGCCCCCGGGGAGCTGTTTTTT. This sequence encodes CASSDRDRAPGELFF.

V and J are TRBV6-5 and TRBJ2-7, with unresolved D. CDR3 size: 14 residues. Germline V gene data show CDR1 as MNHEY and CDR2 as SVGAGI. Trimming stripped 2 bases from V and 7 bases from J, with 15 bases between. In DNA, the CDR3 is TGTGCCAGCAGTTACGACTCGAAACGCAGAGAGCAGTACTTC. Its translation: CASSYDSKRREQYF.

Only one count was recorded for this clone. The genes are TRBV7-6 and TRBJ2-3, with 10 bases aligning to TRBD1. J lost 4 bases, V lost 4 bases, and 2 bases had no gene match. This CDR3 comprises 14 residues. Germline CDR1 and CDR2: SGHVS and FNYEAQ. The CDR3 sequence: CASSSGQGADTQYF. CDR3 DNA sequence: TGTGCCAGCAGCTCCGGACAGGGGGCAGATACGCAGTATTTT.

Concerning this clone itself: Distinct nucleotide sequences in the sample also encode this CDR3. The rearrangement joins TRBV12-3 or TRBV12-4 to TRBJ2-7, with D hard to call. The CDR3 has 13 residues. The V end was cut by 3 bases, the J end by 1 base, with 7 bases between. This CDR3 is CASSFSGSYEQYF. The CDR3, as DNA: TGTGCCAGCAGTTTTTCCGGATCCTACGAGCAGTACTTC.

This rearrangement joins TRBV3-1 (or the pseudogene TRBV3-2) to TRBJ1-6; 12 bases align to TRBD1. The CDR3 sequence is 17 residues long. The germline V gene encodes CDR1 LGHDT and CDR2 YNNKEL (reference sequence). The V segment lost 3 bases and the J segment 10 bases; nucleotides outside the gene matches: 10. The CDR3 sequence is CASSQVGQGASWSPLHF. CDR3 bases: TGTGCCAGCAGCCAGGTGGGACAGGGGGCTTCATGGTCACCCCTCCACTTT.

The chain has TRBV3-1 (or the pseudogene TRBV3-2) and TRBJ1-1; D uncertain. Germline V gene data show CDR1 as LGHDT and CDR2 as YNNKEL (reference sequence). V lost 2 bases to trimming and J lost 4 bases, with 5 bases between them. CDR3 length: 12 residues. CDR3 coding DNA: TGTGCCAGCAGCCAAAGGCGCACTGAAGCTTTCTTT. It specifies CASSQRRTEAFF.

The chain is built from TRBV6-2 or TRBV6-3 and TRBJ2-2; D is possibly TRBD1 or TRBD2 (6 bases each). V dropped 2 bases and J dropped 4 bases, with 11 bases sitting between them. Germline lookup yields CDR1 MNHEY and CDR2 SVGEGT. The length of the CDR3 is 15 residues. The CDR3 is CASSYRGQVTGELFF. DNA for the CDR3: TGTGCCAGCAGTTACCGGGGGCAAGTCACCGGGGAGCTGTTTTTT.